The clone carrying this T cell receptor beta chain has ten or more counts. This record belongs to a study of T cell repertoires in cytomegalovirus infection. Looking at the study overall: Public TCR beta signatures were indicative of both CMV infection and a matching HLA type.

From the reads, TCRdb called clonotypes with MiXCR, one entry per CDR3 protein. The sample includes about 300,000 distinct CDR3 sequences, about 9.2% of them seen just once. CDR3 length: 14 residues. Trimming left V 2 bases short and J 3 bases short, with 11 bases between. Germline lookup yields CDR1 SGHVS and CDR2 FQNEAQ. Sequencing used PBMCs. This TCR was sampled from a human donor in good health (CMV status not recorded). Some clones in this sample may be carry-over from other donors' samples. The chain uses TRBV7-8 and TRBJ2-7; D could derive from TRBD1 or TRBD2 (6 bases each). CDR3 DNA sequence: TGTGCCAGCAGCTTACCCGGGGGCGGCTACGAGCAGTACTTC. Its translation is CASSLPGGGYEQYF.